The next 20 T cell receptor beta chains were all read from a single sample in a study of cytomegalovirus exposure and HLA in healthy donors. The assay was immunoSEQ multiplex PCR, and TCRdb's table has in-frame clones only and misses some. The data contain roughly 43,000 clones, more than 85% of them singletons. The sequenced sample consisted of PBMCs. Receptor source: a young man in good health and CMV-seronegative.

The rearrangement links TRBV7-2 to TRBJ2-2; D is undetermined. V was clipped by 0 bases and J by 2 bases, with 4 bases between them. The germline gives CDR1 SGHTA, CDR2 FQGNSA. The CDR3 is made up of 14 amino acids. CDR3 loop: CASSLAVNTGELFF. The CDR3 nucleotides are TGTGCCAGCAGCTTAGCTGTAAACACCGGGGAGCTGTTTTTT.

This chain joins TRBV19 and TRBJ1-1; tentative D call: TRBD1 (6 bases). The CDR3 has 15 residues. Deletions cut 5 bases from V and 2 bases from J, with 15 bases between. The germline V gene encodes CDR1 LNHDA and CDR2 SQIVND (reference sequence). The DNA of the CDR3 is TGTGCCAGTAGTTCGCAGGGGAGGGATAACACTGAAGCTTTCTTT. This gives the protein CASSSQGRDNTEAFF. Full variable domain (missing parts from reference TRBV19 and TRBJ1-1): DGGITQSPKYLFRKEGQNVTLSCEQNLNHDAMYWYRQDPGQGLRLIYYSQIVNDFQKGDIAEGYSVSREKKESFPLTVTSAQKNPTAFYLCASSSQGRDNTEAFFGQGTRLTVV.

The rearrangement joins TRBV29-1 to TRBJ2-2; the match to TRBD1 covers 9 bases. The V gene's germline CDR1 is SQVTM and CDR2 ANQGSEA. Unmatched junction bases numbered 5, after V lost 7 bases and J lost 5 bases. The CDR3 runs 13 residues. This CDR3 is CSGTGTGTGELFF. The CDR3 DNA reads as TGCAGCGGAACCGGGACAGGGACCGGGGAGCTGTTTTTT.

The V gene is TRBV5-1, the J gene TRBJ1-4, with 8 bases matching TRBD1. The germline CDR1 and CDR2 sequences are SGHRS and YFSETQ. Unmatched junction bases numbered 6, after V lost 4 bases and J lost 4 bases. This CDR3 has 15 amino acids. CDR3 protein: CASSRDRGGNEKLFF. DNA of the CDR3: TGCGCCAGCAGCCGAGACAGGGGCGGTAATGAAAAACTGTTTTTT.

The chain carries TRBV7-2 and TRBJ1-2, with a weak D call TRBD1 (5 bases). The CDR3 is 13 amino acids. With 1 base removed from V and 5 bases from J, the gap between germline ends came to 8 bases. The germline gives CDR1 SGHTA, CDR2 FQGNSA. The DNA of the CDR3 is TGTGCCAGCAGCTTAGAGGGGCGATATGGCTACACCTTC. Translating it yields CASSLEGRYGYTF.

J is TRBJ2-5 and V is TRBV28; 7 bases align to TRBD2. V lost 5 bases to trimming and J lost 2 bases; unmatched junction nucleotides: 5. CDR1 MDHEN and CDR2 SYDVKM come from the germline V gene. CDR3 size: 14 residues. CDR3: CASSVSGVQETQYF. For the CDR3, the DNA is TGTGCCAGCAGTGTAAGCGGGGTACAAGAGACCCAGTACTTC.

The genes are TRBV7-9 and TRBJ1-2; 9 bases align to TRBD1. Trimming removed 5 bases from V and 6 bases from J; junction bases left unmatched: 10. From germline, CDR1 is SEHNR and CDR2 FQNEAQ (reference sequence). The CDR3 has 15 amino acids. The CDR3 spells CASSNPGQGANGYTF. CDR3 DNA sequence: TGTGCCAGCAGCAACCCGGGACAGGGTGCGAATGGCTACACCTTC.

The chain uses TRBV19 and TRBJ2-1, with 7 bases matching TRBD2. V dropped 2 bases and J dropped 3; count of bases not matched to a gene: 4. The CDR3 has 15 amino acids. The germline V gene has CDR1 LNHDA and CDR2 SQIVND (reference sequence). The CDR3 is CASSILASGYNEQFF. In DNA form, the CDR3 reads TGTGCCAGTAGTATATTGGCTAGCGGCTACAATGAGCAGTTCTTC.

This chain connects TRBV15 to TRBJ1-2, with D possibly being TRBD1 (5 bases). CDR1 LNHNV and CDR2 YYDKDF come from the germline V gene (reference sequence). CDR3 length: 16 residues. With 3 bases removed from V and 1 base from J, the gap between germline ends came to 15 bases. Here the CDR3 reads CATSSSYRRINYGYTF. DNA of the CDR3: TGTGCCACCAGCAGTTCTTACAGGCGAATTAACTATGGCTACACCTTC.

The V call is TRBV6-6, the J call TRBJ1-2; the D gene is possibly TRBD1 (6 bases). Germline values: CDR1 MNHNY, CDR2 SVGAGI (reference sequence). This CDR3 spans 14 amino acids. Trimming cost V 0 bases and J 1 base, with 6 bases left between them. The CDR3, as DNA: TGTGCCAGCAGTTACTCACAGGGTAACTATGGCTACACCTTC. Its translation: CASSYSQGNYGYTF.

The rearrangement uses TRBV4-1 and TRBJ2-1, with a tentative D call TRBD2 (5 bases). The CDR3 has 17 amino acids. V shed 3 bases and J shed 8 bases, with 23 bases lying between them. CDR1 is MGHRA and CDR2 is YSYEKL in the germline V gene. The CDR3 region is CASSHALNSATFDEQFF. The CDR3 bases are TGCGCCAGCAGCCACGCTTTGAATAGCGCAACTTTTGATGAGCAGTTCTTC.

The chain joins TRBV9 to TRBJ1-1; D perhaps matches TRBD1 (5 bases). The CDR3 spans 13 residues. Germline loops: CDR1 SGDLS, CDR2 YYNGEE. The V end lost 2 bases, the J end lost 6 bases, and 11 bases lay between the germline ends. CDR3 in amino acids: CASSVRVGAEAFF. CDR3 coding DNA: TGTGCCAGCAGCGTCAGGGTTGGGGCTGAAGCTTTCTTT.

The chain has TRBV6-5 and TRBJ2-7, with D perhaps matching TRBD1 (6 bases). Between the trimmed V and J ends, which lost 5 bases and 6 bases, there was a span of 20 bases. This CDR3 contains 15 residues. Germline V gene lookup returns CDR1 MNHEY and CDR2 SVGAGI. In DNA, the CDR3 is TGTGCCAGCAGTCAGAGTCAGGGGCGTAGGCGCGAGCAGTACTTC. It codes for CASSQSQGRRREQYF.

V gene TRBV4-1 combines with J gene TRBJ2-2, with a tentative D call TRBD2 (5 bases). This CDR3 contains 16 residues. Germline lookup yields CDR1 MGHRA and CDR2 YSYEKL. Trimming stripped 0 bases from V and 6 bases from J, with 14 bases between. CDR3 in DNA: TGCGCCAGCAGCCAAGATTTCGAGGGAGAAGCCGGGGAGCTGTTTTTT. Residues: CASSQDFEGEAGELFF.

The chain joins TRBV6-1 to TRBJ2-4; the match to TRBD2 covers 8 bases. Germline V gives CDR1 MNHNS, CDR2 SASEGT. The CDR3 runs 17 residues. V gave up 3 bases and J gave up 1 base; unmatched junction bases: 8. CDR3 DNA sequence: TGTGCCAGCAGTGACCCGGGAGGGTTTGGGGCCAAAAACATTCAGTACTTC. It translates to CASSDPGGFGAKNIQYF.

The chain recombines TRBV5-1 with TRBJ2-7; 11 nucleotides agree with TRBD2. The CDR3 is made up of 14 amino acids. V lost 3 bases and J lost 3; bases outside the gene matches: 2. CDR1 SGHRS and CDR2 YFSETQ come from the germline V gene. The CDR3 is CASSSLAGVYEQYF. In DNA, the CDR3 is TGCGCCAGCAGCTCACTAGCGGGAGTCTACGAGCAGTACTTC.

The genes are TRBV7-8 and TRBJ2-3, with D tentatively TRBD2 (7 bases). Trimming took 10 bases from V and 5 from J, leaving 19 bases between them. Germline V gene data show CDR1 as SGHVS and CDR2 as FQNEAQ. The CDR3 runs to 14 residues. The CDR3 region is CAIGGGAAGDTQYF. As DNA, the CDR3 is TGTGCCATTGGAGGGGGGGCCGCCGGAGATACGCAGTATTTT.

The V call is TRBV6-4, the J call TRBJ2-5; D is ambiguous. Trimming removed 8 bases at V and 5 bases at J, with 12 bases between. Germline-derived CDR1 and CDR2 are MRHNA and SNTAGT. The CDR3 runs to 12 residues. The CDR3 reads CASGPVVETQYF. The CDR3 nucleotides read TGTGCCAGCGGGCCGGTCGTGGAGACCCAGTACTTC.

The chain combines TRBV9 with TRBJ2-3, with TRBD2 as a possible D gene (6 bases). Trimming cost V 3 bases and J 2 bases, with 7 bases left between them. CDR1 and CDR2 (germline): SGDLS, YYNGEE. The CDR3 length is 13 residues. Written as DNA, the CDR3 is TGTGCCAGCAGCGCGGGACTCACAGATACGCAGTATTTT. Translated: CASSAGLTDTQYF. Supplemented by reference TRBV9 and TRBJ2-3, the full variable domain reads DSGVTQTPKHLITATGQRVTLRCSPRSGDLSVYWYQQSLDQGLQFLIQYYNGEERAKGNILERFSAQQFPDLHSELNLSSLELGDSALYFCASSAGLTDTQYFGPGTRLTVL.

A single count supports this clone. This sequence joins TRBV5-6 and TRBJ2-1, with D possibly matching TRBD2 (7 bases). Per the germline V gene, CDR1 is SGHDT and CDR2 is YYEEEE. This CDR3 comprises 15 residues. V dropped 0 bases and J dropped 5 bases, with 12 bases sitting between them. CDR3 amino acids: CASSLVGGPNNEQFF. CDR3 bases: TGTGCCAGCAGCTTGGTCGGGGGGCCCAACAATGAGCAGTTCTTC.